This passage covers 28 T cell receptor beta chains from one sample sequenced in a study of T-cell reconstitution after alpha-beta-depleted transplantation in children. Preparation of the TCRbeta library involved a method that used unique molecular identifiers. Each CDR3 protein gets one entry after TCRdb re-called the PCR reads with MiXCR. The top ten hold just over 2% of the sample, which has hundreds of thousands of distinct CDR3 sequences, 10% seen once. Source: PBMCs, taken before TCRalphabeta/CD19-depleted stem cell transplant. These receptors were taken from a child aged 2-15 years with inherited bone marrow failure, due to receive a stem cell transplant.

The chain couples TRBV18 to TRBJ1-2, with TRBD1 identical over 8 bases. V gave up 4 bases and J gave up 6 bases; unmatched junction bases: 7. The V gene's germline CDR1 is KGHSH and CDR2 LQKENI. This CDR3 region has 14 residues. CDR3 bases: TGTGCCAGCTCACATCGGGAGACAGGGGATGGCTACACCTTC. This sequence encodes CASSHRETGDGYTF.

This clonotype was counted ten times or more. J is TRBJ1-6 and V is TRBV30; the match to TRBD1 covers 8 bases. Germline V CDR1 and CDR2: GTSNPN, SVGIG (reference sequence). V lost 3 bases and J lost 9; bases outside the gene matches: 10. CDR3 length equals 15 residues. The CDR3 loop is CAWSKPQGESSPLHF. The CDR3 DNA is TGTGCCTGGAGCAAACCACAGGGGGAATCTTCACCCCTCCACTTT.

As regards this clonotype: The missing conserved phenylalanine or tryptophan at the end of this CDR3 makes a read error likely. CDR3 sequence (DNA): TGTGCCAGCAGTCTAGAAGGTGTGAGGCCCTACGAGCAGTACTAC. It is translated as CASSLEGVRPYEQYY. The genes are TRBV3-1 and TRBJ2-7, with no clear D. V lost 6 bases to trimming and J lost 2 bases, with 17 bases between them. Per germline, CDR1 LGHDT and CDR2 YNNKEL (reference sequence). The CDR3 has 15 residues.

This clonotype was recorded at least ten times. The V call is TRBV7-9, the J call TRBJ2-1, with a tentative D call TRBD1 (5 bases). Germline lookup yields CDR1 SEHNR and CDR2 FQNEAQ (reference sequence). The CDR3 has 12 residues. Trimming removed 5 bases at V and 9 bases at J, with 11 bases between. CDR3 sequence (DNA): TGTGCCAGCAGCCTAGGGGATAGTGAGCAGTTCTTC. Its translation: CASSLGDSEQFF.

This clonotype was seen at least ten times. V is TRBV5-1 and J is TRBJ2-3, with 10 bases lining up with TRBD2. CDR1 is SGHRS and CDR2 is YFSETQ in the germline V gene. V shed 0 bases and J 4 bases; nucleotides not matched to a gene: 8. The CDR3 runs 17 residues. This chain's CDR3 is CASSLAWTSGLPDTQYF. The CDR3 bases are TGCGCCAGCAGCTTGGCGTGGACTAGCGGTTTGCCAGATACGCAGTATTTT.

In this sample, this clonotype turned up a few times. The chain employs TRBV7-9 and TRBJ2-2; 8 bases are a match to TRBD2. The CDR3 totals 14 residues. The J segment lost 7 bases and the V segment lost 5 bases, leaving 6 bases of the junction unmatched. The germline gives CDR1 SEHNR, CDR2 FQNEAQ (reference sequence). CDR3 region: CASSPGTRSGELFF. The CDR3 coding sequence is TGTGCCAGCAGCCCGGGGACTAGAAGCGGGGAGCTGTTTTTT.

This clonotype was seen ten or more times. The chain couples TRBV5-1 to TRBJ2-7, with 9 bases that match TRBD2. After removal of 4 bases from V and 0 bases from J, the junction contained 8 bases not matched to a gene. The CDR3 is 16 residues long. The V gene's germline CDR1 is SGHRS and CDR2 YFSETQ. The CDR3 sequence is CASSGPSGTFSYEQYF. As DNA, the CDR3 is TGCGCCAGCAGCGGCCCTAGCGGGACCTTCTCCTACGAGCAGTACTTC.

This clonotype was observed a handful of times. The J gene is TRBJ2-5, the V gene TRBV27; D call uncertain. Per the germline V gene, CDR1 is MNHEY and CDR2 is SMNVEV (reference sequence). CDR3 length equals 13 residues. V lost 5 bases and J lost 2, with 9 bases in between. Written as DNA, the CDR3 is TGTGCCAGCAGTAGACTGGTTCAAGAGACCCAGTACTTC. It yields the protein CASSRLVQETQYF.

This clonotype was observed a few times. This CDR3 reads CASRTRDTQYF. CDR3 sequence (DNA): TGTGCCAGCAGAACCCGGGATACGCAGTATTTT. The chain combines TRBV28 with TRBJ2-3; D is uncertain. Deletions cut 6 bases from V and 6 bases from J, with 7 bases between. The germline gives CDR1 MDHEN, CDR2 SYDVKM. This CDR3 comprises 11 residues. Based on the CDR3 plus reference TRBV28 and TRBJ2-3, the full variable domain is DVKVTQSSRYLVKRTGEKVFLECVQDMDHENMFWYRQDPGLGLRLIYFSYDVKMKEKGDIPEGYSVSREKKERFSLILESASTNQTSMYLCASRTRDTQYFGPGTRLTVL.

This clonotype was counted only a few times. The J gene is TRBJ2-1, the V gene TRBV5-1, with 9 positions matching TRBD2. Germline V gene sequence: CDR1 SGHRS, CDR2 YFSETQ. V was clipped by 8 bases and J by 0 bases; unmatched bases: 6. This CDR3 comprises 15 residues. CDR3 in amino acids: CASYGTSPSYNEQFF. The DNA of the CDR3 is TGCGCCAGTTATGGGACTAGCCCCTCCTACAATGAGCAGTTCTTC.

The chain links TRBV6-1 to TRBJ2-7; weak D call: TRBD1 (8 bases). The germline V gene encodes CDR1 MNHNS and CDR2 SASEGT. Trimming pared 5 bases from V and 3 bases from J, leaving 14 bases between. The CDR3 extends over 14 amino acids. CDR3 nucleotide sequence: TGTGCCAGCAGTACATACAGGGGGGGCTACGAGCAGTACTTC. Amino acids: CASSTYRGGYEQYF.

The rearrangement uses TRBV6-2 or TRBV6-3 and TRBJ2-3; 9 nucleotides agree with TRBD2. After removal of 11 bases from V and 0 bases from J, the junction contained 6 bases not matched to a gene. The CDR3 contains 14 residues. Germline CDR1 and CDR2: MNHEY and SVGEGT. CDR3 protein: CAAGLATSTDTQYF. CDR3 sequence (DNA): TGTGCCGCCGGACTAGCGACTAGCACAGATACGCAGTATTTT.

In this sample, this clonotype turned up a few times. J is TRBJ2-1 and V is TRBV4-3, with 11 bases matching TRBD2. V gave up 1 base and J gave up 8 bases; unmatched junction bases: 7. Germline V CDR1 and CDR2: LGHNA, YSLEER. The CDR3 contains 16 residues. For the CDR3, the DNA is TGCGCCAGCAGCCAAGTCTTCCGACTAGCGGGATATGAGCAGTTCTTC. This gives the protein CASSQVFRLAGYEQFF.

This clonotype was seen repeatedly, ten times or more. The CDR3 here is CASSYGAWDRGQPQHF. CDR3 in DNA: TGTGCCAGCAGTTACGGGGCGTGGGACCGGGGTCAGCCCCAGCATTTT. The rearrangement links TRBV6-5 to TRBJ1-5, with D tentatively TRBD1 (5 bases). Germline V CDR1 and CDR2: MNHEY, SVGAGI. This CDR3 comprises 16 residues. The V and J ends lost 2 bases and 6 bases respectively, with 17 bases between them.

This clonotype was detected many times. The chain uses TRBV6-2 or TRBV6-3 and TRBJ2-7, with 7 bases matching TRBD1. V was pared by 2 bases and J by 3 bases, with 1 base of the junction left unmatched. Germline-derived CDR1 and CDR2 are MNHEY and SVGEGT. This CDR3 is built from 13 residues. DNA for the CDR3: TGTGCCAGCAGTTACGGACAGGTCTACGAGCAGTACTTC. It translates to CASSYGQVYEQYF.

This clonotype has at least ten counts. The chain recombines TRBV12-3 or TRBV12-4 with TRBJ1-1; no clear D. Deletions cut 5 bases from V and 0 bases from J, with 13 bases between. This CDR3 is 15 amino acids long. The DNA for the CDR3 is TGTGCCAGCAGTGGCGGCAGGATCATGAACACTGAAGCTTTCTTT. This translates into CASSGGRIMNTEAFF.

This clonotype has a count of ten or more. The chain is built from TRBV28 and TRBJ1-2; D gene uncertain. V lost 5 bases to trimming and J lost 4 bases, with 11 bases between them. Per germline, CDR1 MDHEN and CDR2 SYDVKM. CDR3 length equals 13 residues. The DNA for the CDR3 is TGTGCCAGCAGTCCCGACTTGGGCTATGGCTACACCTTC. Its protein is CASSPDLGYGYTF.

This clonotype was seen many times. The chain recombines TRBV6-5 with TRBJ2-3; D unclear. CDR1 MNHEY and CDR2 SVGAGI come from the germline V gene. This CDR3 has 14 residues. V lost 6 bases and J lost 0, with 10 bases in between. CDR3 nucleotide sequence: TGTGCCAGCAGCCCCCCGAGTAGCACAGATACGCAGTATTTT. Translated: CASSPPSSTDTQYF.

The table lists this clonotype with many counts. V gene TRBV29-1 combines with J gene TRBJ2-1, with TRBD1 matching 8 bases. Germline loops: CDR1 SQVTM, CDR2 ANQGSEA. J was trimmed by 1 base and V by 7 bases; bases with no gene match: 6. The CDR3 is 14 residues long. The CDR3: CSGKDRASYNEQFF. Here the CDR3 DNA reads TGCAGCGGGAAGGACAGGGCTTCCTACAATGAGCAGTTCTTC.

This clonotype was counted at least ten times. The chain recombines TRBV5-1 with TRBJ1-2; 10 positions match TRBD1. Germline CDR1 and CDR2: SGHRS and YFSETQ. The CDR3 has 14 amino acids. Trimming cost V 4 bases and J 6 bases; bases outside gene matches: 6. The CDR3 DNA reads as TGCGCCAGCAGCCCGATCGGGACAGGGGATGGCTACACCTTC. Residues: CASSPIGTGDGYTF.

The CDR3 nucleotides are TGTGCCAGCAGTGAAGCATTCGGGGTGTGGAATCAGCCCCAGCATTTT. Its translation is CASSEAFGVWNQPQHF. This chain links TRBV6-1 with TRBJ1-5; D is undetermined. The V end was cut by 0 bases, the J end by 4 bases, with 13 bases between. In germline, CDR1 is MNHNS, CDR2 SASEGT. The CDR3 contains 16 residues.

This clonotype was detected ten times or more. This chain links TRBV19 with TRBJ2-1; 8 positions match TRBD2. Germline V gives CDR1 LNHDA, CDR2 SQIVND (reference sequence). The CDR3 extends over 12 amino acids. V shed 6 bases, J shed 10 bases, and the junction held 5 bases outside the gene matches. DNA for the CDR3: TGTGCCAGTAGGAACTTAGCGGGGGAGCAGTTCTTC. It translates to CASRNLAGEQFF.

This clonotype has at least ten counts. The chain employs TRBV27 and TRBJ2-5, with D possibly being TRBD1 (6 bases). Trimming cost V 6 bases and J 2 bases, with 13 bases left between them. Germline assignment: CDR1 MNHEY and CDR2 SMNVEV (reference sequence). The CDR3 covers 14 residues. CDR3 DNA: TGTGCCAGCAGGCCGGACAGAGTACAAGAGACCCAGTACTTC. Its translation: CASRPDRVQETQYF.

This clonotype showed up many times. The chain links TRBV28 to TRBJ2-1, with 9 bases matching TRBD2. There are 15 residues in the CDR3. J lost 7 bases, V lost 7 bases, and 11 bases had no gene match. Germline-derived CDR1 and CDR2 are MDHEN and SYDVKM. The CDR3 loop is CASIEASGMENEQFF. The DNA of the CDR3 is TGTGCCAGCATAGAGGCTAGCGGGATGGAAAATGAGCAGTTCTTC.

The CDR3 DNA reads as TGTGCCAGCAGTTTTGGGATAGCGGGAGGCTACGAGCAGTACTTC. Protein: CASSFGIAGGYEQYF. This chain links TRBV28 with TRBJ2-7; 10 bases are a match to TRBD2. Losses at the gene ends were 3 bases for V and 3 bases for J; bases not matched to a gene: 5. The CDR3 contains 15 residues. Germline CDR1 is MDHEN and CDR2 is SYDVKM.

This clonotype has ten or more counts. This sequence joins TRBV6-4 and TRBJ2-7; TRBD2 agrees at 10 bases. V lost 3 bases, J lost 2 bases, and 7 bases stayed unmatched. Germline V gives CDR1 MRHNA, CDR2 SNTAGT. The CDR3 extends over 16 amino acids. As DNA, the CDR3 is TGTGCCAGCAGTGATTCGGCCGGGACTAGCGCCTACGAGCAGTACTTC. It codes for CASSDSAGTSAYEQYF.

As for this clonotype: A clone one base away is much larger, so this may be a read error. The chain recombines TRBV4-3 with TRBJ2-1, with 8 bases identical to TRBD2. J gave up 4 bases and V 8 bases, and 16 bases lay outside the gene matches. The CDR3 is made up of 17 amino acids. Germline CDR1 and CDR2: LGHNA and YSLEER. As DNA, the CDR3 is TGCGCCAGCGGCCTCAGGCTGCGGGAGGCCGGGTACAATGAGCAGTTCTTC. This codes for CASGLRLREAGYNEQFF.

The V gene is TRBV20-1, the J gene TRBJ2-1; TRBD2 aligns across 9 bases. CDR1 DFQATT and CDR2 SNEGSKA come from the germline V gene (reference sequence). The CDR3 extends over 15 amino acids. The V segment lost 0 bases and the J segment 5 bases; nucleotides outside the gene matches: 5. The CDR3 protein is CSARDPSGTDNEQFF. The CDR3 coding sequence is TGCAGTGCTAGAGATCCTAGCGGGACTGACAATGAGCAGTTCTTC.